A single sample gave rise to the 10 T cell receptor beta chains below, sequenced in a study of blood T cell repertoires in COVID-19 (dated by TCRdb to 2018 to 2020). Library creation used the immunoSEQ multiplex PCR assay. Imported from immuneACCESS, the table was reduced by TCRdb to in-frame sequences with V and J called. These copies leave out some clones; in studies compared against another copy, an unresolved V gene accounts for under half, and the cause of the remainder is not known. Here the sample has about 250,000 clones; around 84% occur a single time. Of the sample, more than 4% is held by the ten largest clones. Sequencing input: PBMCs or T cells enriched from blood (not recorded which). Source of these receptors: a man between 35 and 55 years old who had been exposed to COVID-19.

The V call is TRBV4-1, the J call TRBJ1-2; D gene uncertain. Trimming removed 1 base at V and 8 bases at J, with 17 bases between. CDR3 length: 15 amino acids. In germline, CDR1 is MGHRA, CDR2 YSYEKL. The CDR3 spells CASSQGQGNLEGYTF. The CDR3 DNA is TGCGCCAGCAGCCAAGGGCAAGGAAACCTGGAGGGCTACACCTTC.

This rearrangement joins TRBV6-5 to TRBJ2-7, with TRBD1 identical over 7 bases. V lost 4 bases, J lost 3 bases, and 12 bases stayed unmatched. Germline CDR1 is MNHEY and CDR2 is SVGAGI. The CDR3 has 16 amino acids. The CDR3 DNA is TGTGCCAGCAGTTGGTCCAGGGCAAGGGGGCTCTACGAGCAGTACTTC. Its translation is CASSWSRARGLYEQYF.

The genes are TRBV5-3 and TRBJ2-7, with 7 bases lining up with TRBD1. TRBV5-3 is flagged as an ORF with uncertain function. The V segment lost 7 bases and the J segment 3 bases; nucleotides outside the gene matches: 4. CDR3 length equals 12 residues. CDR3 region: CAREGTDYEQYF. The CDR3 region has the DNA TGTGCCAGAGAAGGGACAGACTACGAGCAGTACTTC.

The V gene is TRBV21-1, the J gene TRBJ2-3; no DNA check was done on the table's D call, TRBD2. TRBV21-1 constitutes a pseudogene. CDR3 length equals 14 residues. CDR3 sequence reads: CASSKVRGSDTQYF. The CDR3 bases are TGTGCCAGCAGCAAAGTACGGGGGTCCGATACGCAGTATTTT.

The chain joins TRBV7-9 to TRBJ1-1; 7 bases fit TRBD1. Trimming at V came to 5 bases and at J to 1 base, leaving 4 bases not matched to a gene. The CDR3 runs to 14 residues. The V gene's germline CDR1 is SEHNR and CDR2 FQNEAQ (reference sequence). The CDR3 protein is CASSANRGNTEAFF. The CDR3 DNA reads TGTGCCAGCAGCGCAAACAGGGGGAACACTGAAGCTTTCTTT.

The chain uses TRBV19 and TRBJ2-3; 7 nucleotides line up with TRBD2. After removal of 4 bases from V and 2 bases from J, the junction contained 6 bases not matched to a gene. The CDR3 has 15 residues. In germline, CDR1 is LNHDA, CDR2 SQIVND (reference sequence). CDR3 DNA: TGTGCCAGTAGTACGACTAGCTGGGACACAGATACGCAGTATTTT. It specifies CASSTTSWDTDTQYF.

The V gene is TRBV2, the J gene TRBJ1-6, with 10 bases matching TRBD1. The germline V gene encodes CDR1 SNHLY and CDR2 FYNNEI. The V and J ends lost 6 bases and 8 bases, in that order; junction bases with no gene match: 1. The CDR3 spans 13 residues. The CDR3 loop reads CASRGQGDSPLHF. The CDR3 bases are TGTGCCAGCAGAGGACAGGGGGATTCACCCCTCCACTTT.

This clone occurred once. CDR3 DNA: TGTGCCACGACGGGACAGGGGGCCTTCTCTGGAAACACCATATATTTT. Protein product: CATTGQGAFSGNTIYF. The chain is built from TRBV2 and TRBJ1-3, with 12 bases identical to TRBD1. The J segment lost 0 bases and the V segment lost 10 bases, leaving 7 bases of the junction unmatched. The CDR3 consists of 16 residues. Germline V lookup: CDR1 SNHLY, CDR2 FYNNEI.

The chain joins TRBV29-1 to TRBJ2-3; D perhaps matches TRBD2 (6 bases). Germline CDR1 SQVTM, CDR2 ANQGSEA. This CDR3 spans 13 amino acids. V gave up 7 bases and J gave up 6 bases, with 17 bases separating them. The CDR3 loop reads CSAGGGARDTQYF. In DNA, the CDR3 is TGCAGCGCCGGGGGAGGAGCAAGGGATACGCAGTATTTT.

The rearrangement links TRBV9 to TRBJ2-5; weak D call: TRBD2 (6 bases). Trimming removed 0 bases at V and 5 bases at J, with 14 bases between. Germline assignment: CDR1 SGDLS and CDR2 YYNGEE. The CDR3 has 15 residues. CDR3 residues: CASSVDVGRGETQYF. The CDR3 DNA sequence: TGTGCCAGCAGCGTAGATGTGGGCCGGGGGGAGACCCAGTACTTC.